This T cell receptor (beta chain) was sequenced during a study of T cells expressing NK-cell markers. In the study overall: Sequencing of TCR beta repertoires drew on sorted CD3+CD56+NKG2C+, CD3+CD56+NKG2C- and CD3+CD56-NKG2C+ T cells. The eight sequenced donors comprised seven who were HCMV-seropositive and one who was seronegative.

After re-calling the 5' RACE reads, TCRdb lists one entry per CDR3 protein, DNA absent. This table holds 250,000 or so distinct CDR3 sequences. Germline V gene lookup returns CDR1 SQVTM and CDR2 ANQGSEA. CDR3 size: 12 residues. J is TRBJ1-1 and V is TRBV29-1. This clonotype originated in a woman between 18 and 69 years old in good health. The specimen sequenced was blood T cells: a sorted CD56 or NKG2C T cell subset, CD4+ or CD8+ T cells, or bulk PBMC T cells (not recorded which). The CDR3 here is CSVDRRNTEAFF.